One sample yielded the 2 T cell receptor beta chains listed below, sequenced in a study of beta chain features in type 1 diabetes. Isolated RNA was reverse transcribed in full, so expressed TCRB transcripts were sequenced. Libraries were prepared by immunoSEQ multiplex PCR; TCRdb keeps only in-frame clonotypes and omits some of them. The profile shows 600,000 to 650,000 clones, less than 20% of them singletons. Sequencing used naive CD4+ T cells from blood. These receptors were obtained from a man aged 18 to 30 in good health.

This clone was seen a few times. This rearrangement joins TRBV27 to TRBJ2-4; maybe TRBD2 (5 bases). The germline CDR1 and CDR2 sequences are MNHEY and SMNVEV (reference sequence). The CDR3 runs to 18 residues. With 4 bases removed from V and 0 bases from J, the gap between germline ends came to 19 bases. The CDR3 is CASSSHPQWGVAKNIQYF. The CDR3 DNA sequence: TGTGCCAGCAGTTCACACCCCCAATGGGGAGTAGCCAAAAACATTCAGTACTTC.

This clone was seen a handful of times. The chain couples TRBV7-2 to TRBJ2-3, with 9 bases that match TRBD2. This CDR3 spans 16 amino acids. With 2 bases clipped from V and 4 bases from J, the junction kept 7 bases outside the gene matches. Germline assignment: CDR1 SGHTA and CDR2 FQGNSA. CDR3: CASSLRRGGQSDTQYF. The CDR3 nucleotides are TGTGCCAGCAGCTTAAGGCGGGGGGGCCAATCAGATACGCAGTATTTT. The full variable domain, its missing parts supplied by reference TRBV7-2 and TRBJ2-3, is GAGVSQSPSNKVTEKGKDVELRCDPISGHTALYWYRQSLGQGLEFLIYFQGNSAPDKSGLPSDRFSAERTGGSVSTLTIQRTQQEDSAVYLCASSLRRGGQSDTQYFGPGTRLTVL.